This T cell receptor (beta chain) comes out of a study of cytomegalovirus exposure and HLA in healthy donors. PCR involved 60 Vbeta and 13 Jbeta primers. The method was immunoSEQ multiplex PCR; TCRdb's version includes in-frame clones alone and lacks a portion of them. The sample includes approximately 200,000 clones, around 74% of them seen just once. The sample taken for sequencing was PBMCs. The receptor was isolated from a girl aged 10-17 years in good health and CMV-seropositive.

The CDR3 DNA sequence: TGTGCCAGCAGCGTAGAGGGTAGCGTCGGGGGGGATGGCTACACCTTC. Translation: CASSVEGSVGGDGYTF. The chain combines TRBV9 with TRBJ1-2; D is possibly TRBD1 (5 bases). From germline, CDR1 is SGDLS and CDR2 YYNGEE. With 0 bases removed from V and 6 bases from J, the gap between germline ends came to 18 bases. The CDR3 runs to 16 residues.